Listed here is a single T cell receptor beta chain. What it binds is unknown. Although they were nominally healthy when sampled, donors likely had unrecorded immune exposures. The PCR was carried out with 60 Vbeta primers and 13 Jbeta primers. Measured with immunoSEQ multiplex PCR; TCRdb has only the in-frame clones, and not every one. This sample has about 78,000 clones, with over 70% found just once. The germline V gene has CDR1 SGHDT and CDR2 YYEEEE. The CDR3 loop spans 14 amino acids. The V gene lost 0 bases and the J gene lost 6 bases, with 10 bases spanning the gap. The data stem from a study of cytomegalovirus exposure and HLA in healthy donors. Notes on the study in general: Cytomegalovirus-associated TCR beta chains were listed, numbering roughly 150.

The sequence derives from a male donor in good health and CMV-seronegative. The material sequenced was PBMCs. The chain uses TRBV5-6 and TRBJ2-4, with a possible D match to TRBD2 (5 bases). The CDR3 region is CASSLVARGNIQYF. The CDR3 nucleotides are TGTGCCAGCAGCTTGGTTGCCCGGGGAAACATTCAGTACTTC.